Listed below are T cell receptor beta chains from one sample, sequenced in a study of beta chain features in type 1 diabetes. Measured with immunoSEQ multiplex PCR; TCRdb has only the in-frame clones, and not every one. This table has under 350,000 clones, 7.5% to 9.5% appearing once. Sequencing was performed on central memory CD4+ T cells from blood. These receptors came from a woman aged 18-29 years in good health. CDR3s include the opening cysteine and the closing phenylalanine or tryptophan. The D gene is left open where the match is weak. Clone size is stated in some rows and not others, as once, few, many or a class when expanded.

TRBD1	TRBV5-4	-	TRBJ1-2	CASSTGQTFYGYTF	TGTGCCAGCAGCACGGGACAGACGTTCTATGGCTACACCTTC
-	TRBV7-2	few	TRBJ2-5	CASSRPSETQYF	TGTGCCAGCAGCCGGCCCTCCGAGACCCAGTACTTC
TRBD1	TRBV28	many	TRBJ2-1	CASVTLDRGEQFF	TGTGCCAGCGTCACCCTCGACAGGGGTGAGCAGTTCTTC
-	TRBV19	-	TRBJ2-2	CASTPRKGANTGELFF	TGTGCCAGTACCCCGAGGAAGGGTGCGAACACCGGGGAGCTGTTTTTT
-	TRBV6-1	-	TRBJ1-4	CASSDWDEKLFF	TGTGCCAGCAGTGATTGGGACGAAAAACTGTTTTTT
-	TRBV29-1	few	TRBJ2-7	CSVERLGPSYEQYF	TGCAGCGTTGAAAGACTCGGGCCCAGCTACGAGCAGTACTTC
-	TRBV4-1	many	TRBJ2-4	CASSQDRPIQNIQYF	TGCGCCAGCAGCCAAGATAGGCCGATCCAAAACATTCAGTACTTC
-	TRBV7-9	-	TRBJ1-3	CASSQGTAGNTIYF	TGTGCCAGCAGCCAGGGGACGGCTGGAAACACCATATATTTT
TRBD2	TRBV30	-	TRBJ2-3	CAWSVGTSGDTQYF	TGTGCCTGGAGTGTCGGGACTAGCGGAGATACGCAGTATTTT
-	TRBV11-3	few	TRBJ2-5	CAGSGSGETQYF	TGTGCCGGGTCGGGGTCGGGGGAGACCCAGTACTTC
TRBD1	TRBV19	few	TRBJ1-1	CASSWDRNTEAFF	TGTGCCAGTAGTTGGGACAGGAACACTGAAGCTTTCTTT
TRBD1	TRBV27	few	TRBJ1-3	CASSRLAGGRPSGNTIYF	TGTGCCAGCAGCCGACTGGCAGGGGGCAGACCCTCTGGAAACACCATATATTTT
-	TRBV18	many	TRBJ2-4	CASSEGLAKNIQYF	TGTGCCAGCTCAGAGGGGCTAGCCAAAAACATTCAGTACTTC
-	TRBV5-1	few	TRBJ1-1	CASSSNEGTEAFF	TGCGCCAGCAGCTCAAACGAGGGCACTGAAGCTTTCTTT
-	TRBV5-4	few	TRBJ1-2	CASSHSAAANYGYTF	TGTGCCAGCAGCCACAGCGCCGCAGCTAACTATGGCTACACCTTC
TRBD2	TRBV30	-	TRBJ2-4	CAWSLPGGLAKNIQYF	TGTGCCTGGAGCCTACCGGGAGGGTTAGCCAAAAACATTCAGTACTTC
-	TRBV19	-	TRBJ2-1	CASSIKGSSYNEQFF	TGTGCCAGTAGTATCAAGGGGAGCTCCTACAATGAGCAGTTCTTC
TRBD2	TRBV11-3	-	TRBJ2-4	CASTASGRNIQYF	TGTGCCAGCACGGCTAGCGGGAGGAACATTCAGTACTTC
-	TRBV30	few	TRBJ1-1	CAWRSQGFTEAFF	TGTGCCTGGAGGTCACAGGGATTCACTGAAGCTTTCTTT
-	TRBV6-6	few	TRBJ1-5	CASSPGSNQPQHF	TGTGCCAGCAGCCCTGGGAGCAATCAGCCCCAGCATTTT
TRBD2	TRBV6-5	few	TRBJ2-2	CASRDLAGNTGELFF	TGTGCCAGCAGGGATCTAGCGGGGAACACCGGGGAGCTGTTTTTT
TRBD1	TRBV29-1	-	TRBJ2-7	CSALGQGFEQYF	TGCAGCGCCCTCGGACAGGGGTTCGAGCAGTACTTC
-	TRBV19	few	TRBJ2-1	CASRDGRHEQFF	TGTGCCAGTAGGGACGGTCGGCATGAGCAGTTCTTC
-	TRBV28	-	TRBJ1-2	CASSLSRNYGYTF	TGTGCCAGCAGTTTATCCAGGAACTATGGCTACACCTTC
-	TRBV29-1	-	TRBJ2-7	CSVEDRGQPRGREQYF	TGCAGCGTTGAGGACCGGGGCCAACCCCGTGGGCGCGAGCAGTACTTC
-	TRBV19	-	TRBJ1-2	CASSFSKNYGYTF	TGTGCCAGTAGTTTTAGTAAGAACTATGGCTACACCTTC
-	TRBV5-1	few	TRBJ1-3	CASSLGESRSGNTIYF	TGCGCCAGCAGCTTGGGGGAATCTCGCTCTGGAAACACCATATATTTT
-	TRBV5-1	-	TRBJ1-1	CASSRNRDPEAFF	TGCGCCAGCAGCCGTAACAGGGATCCTGAAGCTTTCTTT
-	TRBV5-1	few	TRBJ2-3	CASSLGTGEYLAGADTQYF	TGCGCCAGCAGCTTGGGGACAGGGGAGTATCTAGCGGGAGCAGATACGCAGTATTTT
-	TRBV2	many	TRBJ2-5	CASSDRQKFQETQYF	TGTGCCAGCAGTGACCGTCAGAAGTTCCAAGAGACCCAGTACTTC
-	TRBV18	-	TRBJ1-1	CASSPPRPNTEAFF	TGTGCCAGCTCACCACCACGACCGAACACTGAAGCTTTCTTT
-	TRBV2	many	TRBJ2-4	CASSGADLGIQYF	TGTGCCAGCAGTGGGGCAGACTTGGGCATTCAGTACTTC
-	TRBV11-2	-	TRBJ1-3	CASSFQDRGNTIYF	TGTGCCAGCAGCTTTCAGGACCGGGGGAACACCATATATTTT
TRBD1	TRBV7-3	-	TRBJ1-6	CASSRPRTGVNSPLHF	TGTGCCAGCAGCCGACCGCGGACAGGGGTTAATTCACCCCTCCACTTT
TRBD1	TRBV18	-	TRBJ2-1	CASSPLRQGARSGNEQFF	TGTGCCAGCTCACCACTTCGACAGGGGGCGCGTTCGGGGAATGAGCAGTTCTTC
-	TRBV28	few	TRBJ1-2	CASNEAQRYGYTF	TGTGCCAGCAATGAGGCGCAGCGCTATGGCTACACCTTC
TRBD1	TRBV6-6	few	TRBJ1-6	CASTPRDRGNPLHF	TGTGCCAGCACTCCCCGGGACAGGGGGAACCCCCTCCACTTT
-	TRBV14	-	TRBJ1-4	CASNSIRQTNEKLFF	TGTGCCAGCAACTCCATTAGACAGACTAATGAAAAACTGTTTTTT
-	TRBV11-3	-	TRBJ2-2	CASSWGGTSTGELFF	TGTGCCAGCAGCTGGGGGGGCACCAGCACCGGGGAGCTGTTTTTT
TRBD1	TRBV15	few	TRBJ1-2	CATSPGGSEGAFSGYTF	TGTGCCACCAGCCCGGGGGGGTCGGAGGGGGCCTTCTCTGGCTACACCTTC